This is a list of T cell receptor beta chains from one sample in a study of cytomegalovirus exposure and HLA in healthy donors. Assay used: immunoSEQ multiplex PCR; TCRdb lists only in-frame clones, some missing. The sample has some 160,000 clones, around 83% seen once; the top ten hold about 2.7%. Sample: PBMCs. These receptors all come from a man aged 30-40 years in good health and CMV-seropositive. CDR3s include the opening cysteine and the closing phenylalanine or tryptophan. The order of the fields is V gene, J gene, clone size, D gene, CDR3 protein, CDR3 DNA. D genes are given only for firm matches. Size is stated for part of the rows, as once, few or many counts, or as a class when the clone is expanded.

v_call: TRBV4-3
j_call: TRBJ2-4
clone_size: .
d_call: .
cdr3_aa: CASSQDSYPGKNIQYF
cdr3_nt: TGCGCCAGCAGCCAAGATAGTTATCCAGGGAAAAACATTCAGTACTTC

v_call: TRBV11-2
j_call: TRBJ2-7
clone_size: .
d_call: TRBD1
cdr3_aa: CASSWDSPRSEQYF
cdr3_nt: TGTGCCAGCAGCTGGGACAGTCCGAGGAGCGAGCAGTACTTC

v_call: TRBV4-2
j_call: TRBJ2-3
clone_size: .
d_call: .
cdr3_aa: CASSQDGSSGPDTQYF
cdr3_nt: TGTGCCAGCAGCCAGGACGGTTCGAGCGGCCCAGATACGCAGTATTTT

v_call: TRBV7-7
j_call: TRBJ2-7
clone_size: .
d_call: TRBD1
cdr3_aa: CASSSLFEKGADIYEQYF
cdr3_nt: TGTGCTAGCAGCTCCCTATTCGAAAAGGGGGCAGACATTTACGAGCAGTACTTC

v_call: TRBV19
j_call: TRBJ2-7
clone_size: .
d_call: .
cdr3_aa: CASSTVRGEQYF
cdr3_nt: TGTGCCAGTAGTACGGTACGGGGCGAGCAGTACTTC

v_call: TRBV7-6
j_call: TRBJ2-7
clone_size: once
d_call: .
cdr3_aa: CASSLEQGHSYEQYF
cdr3_nt: TGTGCCAGCAGCTTAGAGCAGGGTCACTCATACGAGCAGTACTTC

v_call: TRBV13
j_call: TRBJ1-2
clone_size: few
d_call: .
cdr3_aa: CASSLERGTSYGYTF
cdr3_nt: TGTGCCAGCAGCTTAGAACGGGGAACCTCCTATGGCTACACCTTC

v_call: TRBV4-3
j_call: TRBJ1-6
clone_size: .
d_call: .
cdr3_aa: CASSVRVVSPLHF
cdr3_nt: TGCGCCAGCAGTGTCAGGGTAGTTTCACCCCTCCACTTT

v_call: TRBV2
j_call: TRBJ2-5
clone_size: .
d_call: TRBD2
cdr3_aa: CASRVGLAGQETQYF
cdr3_nt: TGTGCCAGCAGAGTGGGACTAGCGGGACAAGAGACCCAGTACTTC

v_call: TRBV4-1
j_call: TRBJ2-1
clone_size: .
d_call: .
cdr3_aa: CASSQAAASTHEQFF
cdr3_nt: TGCGCCAGCAGCCAAGCCGCTGCTAGCACCCATGAGCAGTTCTTC

v_call: TRBV7-3
j_call: TRBJ2-2
clone_size: .
d_call: .
cdr3_aa: CASSLAGFTGDTGELFF
cdr3_nt: TGTGCCAGCAGCTTAGCGGGATTTACAGGGGACACCGGGGAGCTGTTTTTT

v_call: TRBV5-4
j_call: TRBJ2-1
clone_size: .
d_call: .
cdr3_aa: CASSLEAGIRSYNEQFF
cdr3_nt: TGTGCCAGCAGCTTGGAGGCGGGGATTCGATCCTACAATGAGCAGTTCTTC

v_call: TRBV6-6
j_call: TRBJ1-2
clone_size: .
d_call: .
cdr3_aa: CASSYSPGSGGYTF
cdr3_nt: TGTGCCAGCAGTTACTCCCCCGGGAGCGGGGGCTACACCTTC

v_call: TRBV9
j_call: TRBJ1-5
clone_size: .
d_call: TRBD1
cdr3_aa: CASSRGGEGQPQHF
cdr3_nt: TGTGCCAGCTCCCGAGGGGGCGAAGGACAGCCCCAGCATTTT

v_call: TRBV11-3
j_call: TRBJ2-1
clone_size: .
d_call: TRBD2
cdr3_aa: CASSPLAGGLSYNEQFF
cdr3_nt: TGTGCCAGCAGCCCACTAGCGGGAGGGCTCTCCTACAATGAGCAGTTCTTC

v_call: TRBV7-2
j_call: TRBJ2-1
clone_size: .
d_call: .
cdr3_aa: CASSLADSNYNEQFF
cdr3_nt: TGTGCCAGCAGCTTAGCGGACTCGAACTACAATGAGCAGTTCTTC

v_call: TRBV2
j_call: TRBJ1-5
clone_size: few
d_call: TRBD1
cdr3_aa: CASRGQSNQPQHF
cdr3_nt: TGTGCCAGCAGGGGACAGAGCAATCAGCCCCAGCATTTT

v_call: TRBV19
j_call: TRBJ2-3
clone_size: once
d_call: TRBD2
cdr3_aa: CASSRSLGTSITDTQYF
cdr3_nt: TGTGCCAGTAGTAGAAGTTTGGGGACTAGCATCACAGATACGCAGTATTTT

v_call: TRBV5-4
j_call: TRBJ2-2
clone_size: .
d_call: .
cdr3_aa: CASSFGDTGSRELFF
cdr3_nt: TGTGCCAGCAGCTTTGGGGACACAGGGAGTCGGGAGCTGTTTTTT

v_call: TRBV4-1
j_call: TRBJ2-3
clone_size: .
d_call: .
cdr3_aa: CASSQTGHGGTDTQYF
cdr3_nt: TGCGCCAGCAGCCAAACCGGACATGGAGGCACAGATACGCAGTATTTT

v_call: TRBV7-2
j_call: TRBJ1-1
clone_size: .
d_call: .
cdr3_aa: CASSLARGMNTEAFF
cdr3_nt: TGTGCCAGCAGCTTAGCGAGGGGGATGAACACTGAAGCTTTCTTT

v_call: TRBV15
j_call: TRBJ2-7
clone_size: .
d_call: TRBD1
cdr3_aa: CATSTRRTGGEEQYF
cdr3_nt: TGTGCCACCAGCACAAGGAGGACAGGCGGAGAGGAGCAGTACTTC

v_call: TRBV9
j_call: TRBJ1-5
clone_size: .
d_call: .
cdr3_aa: CASSEGPSIGQPQHF
cdr3_nt: TGTGCCAGCAGTGAGGGCCCTTCGATTGGTCAGCCCCAGCATTTT

v_call: TRBV27
j_call: TRBJ2-3
clone_size: .
d_call: .
cdr3_aa: CASSPGLMQYF
cdr3_nt: TGTGCCAGCAGTCCGGGACTGATGCAGTATTTT

v_call: TRBV6-6
j_call: TRBJ2-2
clone_size: .
d_call: .
cdr3_aa: CASIRGRGTGELFF
cdr3_nt: TGTGCCAGCATACGAGGGCGAGGGACCGGGGAGCTGTTTTTT

v_call: TRBV4-1
j_call: TRBJ2-7
clone_size: .
d_call: TRBD2
cdr3_aa: CASSQEVRGEYYEQYF
cdr3_nt: TGCGCCAGCAGCCAAGAAGTCCGGGGGGAATACTACGAGCAGTACTTC

v_call: TRBV6-1
j_call: TRBJ2-3
clone_size: once
d_call: TRBD1
cdr3_aa: CASSDRGSTDTQYF
cdr3_nt: TGTGCCAGCAGCGACAGGGGTAGCACAGATACGCAGTATTTT

v_call: TRBV15
j_call: TRBJ2-1
clone_size: .
d_call: TRBD2
cdr3_aa: CATSRDMGLAGGINNEQFF
cdr3_nt: TGTGCCACCAGCAGAGATATGGGACTAGCGGGAGGCATCAACAATGAGCAGTTCTTC

v_call: TRBV6-1
j_call: TRBJ1-6
clone_size: .
d_call: .
cdr3_aa: CASSELRAGDNSPLHF
cdr3_nt: TGTGCCAGCAGTGAACTTAGGGCAGGGGATAATTCACCCCTCCACTTT

v_call: TRBV11-2
j_call: TRBJ1-6
clone_size: .
d_call: .
cdr3_aa: CASRGGPLYNSPLHF
cdr3_nt: TGTGCCAGCAGGGGGGGACCGCTTTATAATTCACCCCTCCACTTT

v_call: TRBV2
j_call: TRBJ1-2
clone_size: .
d_call: .
cdr3_aa: CASRGSLQGSYGYTF
cdr3_nt: TGTGCCAGCAGGGGATCGCTCCAGGGGTCCTATGGCTACACCTTC

v_call: TRBV6-5
j_call: TRBJ1-2
clone_size: .
d_call: .
cdr3_aa: CASKGWGGDAYGYTF
cdr3_nt: TGTGCCAGCAAAGGCTGGGGGGGGGATGCGTATGGCTACACCTTC

v_call: TRBV5-1
j_call: TRBJ1-2
clone_size: .
d_call: TRBD1
cdr3_aa: CASSLGTVTNYGYTF
cdr3_nt: TGCGCCAGCAGCTTAGGGACAGTGACTAACTATGGCTACACCTTC

v_call: TRBV6-1
j_call: TRBJ2-7
clone_size: .
d_call: .
cdr3_aa: CASSVAISYEQYF
cdr3_nt: TGTGCCAGCAGTGTCGCTATTTCCTACGAGCAGTACTTC

v_call: TRBV29-1
j_call: TRBJ2-5
clone_size: .
d_call: .
cdr3_aa: CSVERGYQETQYF
cdr3_nt: TGCAGCGTTGAAAGGGGGTACCAAGAGACCCAGTACTTC

v_call: TRBV30
j_call: TRBJ2-2
clone_size: .
d_call: .
cdr3_aa: CAWSRNTGELFF
cdr3_nt: TGTGCCTGGAGTCGGAACACCGGGGAGCTGTTTTTT

v_call: TRBV9
j_call: TRBJ2-3
clone_size: .
d_call: .
cdr3_aa: CASSVGSGSSTDTQYF
cdr3_nt: TGTGCCAGCAGCGTAGGTTCAGGATCTAGCACAGATACGCAGTATTTT

v_call: TRBV11-2
j_call: TRBJ2-3
clone_size: .
d_call: .
cdr3_aa: CASSLGGAGTQYF
cdr3_nt: TGTGCCAGCAGTTTGGGGGGGGCCGGGACGCAGTATTTT

v_call: TRBV27
j_call: TRBJ1-5
clone_size: .
d_call: .
cdr3_aa: CASRLEVTSNQPQHF
cdr3_nt: TGTGCCAGCAGACTGGAGGTGACGAGCAATCAGCCCCAGCATTTT

v_call: TRBV11-2
j_call: TRBJ2-1
clone_size: .
d_call: .
cdr3_aa: CASSLADEQFF
cdr3_nt: TGTGCCAGCAGCTTAGCTGATGAGCAGTTCTTC

v_call: TRBV5-1
j_call: TRBJ2-2
clone_size: once
d_call: TRBD2
cdr3_aa: CASSPTSGSQTGELFF
cdr3_nt: TGCGCCAGCAGCCCGACTAGCGGGAGTCAAACCGGGGAGCTGTTTTTT

v_call: TRBV19
j_call: TRBJ2-3
clone_size: .
d_call: TRBD2
cdr3_aa: CASSRDSGSRNTDTQYF
cdr3_nt: TGTGCCAGTAGTAGGGATAGCGGGAGCCGGAACACAGATACGCAGTATTTT

v_call: TRBV19
j_call: TRBJ1-1
clone_size: .
d_call: .
cdr3_aa: CASSIIPGGASEAFF
cdr3_nt: TGTGCCAGTAGTATCATTCCCGGTGGGGCGTCTGAAGCTTTCTTT

v_call: TRBV14
j_call: TRBJ2-2
clone_size: .
d_call: TRBD1
cdr3_aa: CASSLWTGRTGELFF
cdr3_nt: TGTGCCAGCAGCCTATGGACAGGGAGGACCGGGGAGCTGTTTTTT

v_call: TRBV28
j_call: TRBJ2-3
clone_size: .
d_call: TRBD2
cdr3_aa: CASSLWTSGRNTDTQYF
cdr3_nt: TGTGCCAGCAGTTTATGGACTAGCGGGAGAAACACAGATACGCAGTATTTT

v_call: TRBV7-9
j_call: TRBJ1-2
clone_size: .
d_call: .
cdr3_aa: CASSLAGGRGYTF
cdr3_nt: TGTGCCAGCAGCTTAGCAGGGGGAAGAGGCTACACCTTC

v_call: TRBV6-1
j_call: TRBJ2-7
clone_size: few
d_call: TRBD1
cdr3_aa: CASSEGDSSYEQYF
cdr3_nt: TGTGCCAGCAGTGAAGGGGACAGCTCCTACGAGCAGTACTTC

v_call: TRBV2
j_call: TRBJ1-6
clone_size: .
d_call: TRBD1
cdr3_aa: CASSAQTGGGNSPLHF
cdr3_nt: TGTGCCAGCAGTGCCCAGACAGGGGGCGGTAATTCACCCCTCCACTTT

v_call: TRBV12-5
j_call: TRBJ2-5
clone_size: .
d_call: .
cdr3_aa: CASGLVKAAETQYF
cdr3_nt: TGTGCTAGTGGTTTGGTAAAAGCTGCGGAGACCCAGTACTTC

v_call: TRBV12-5
j_call: TRBJ2-5
clone_size: .
d_call: .
cdr3_aa: CASGERETQYF
cdr3_nt: TGTGCTAGTGGGGAGAGAGAGACCCAGTACTTC

v_call: TRBV7-3
j_call: TRBJ1-1
clone_size: .
d_call: .
cdr3_aa: CASSFSQDTEAFF
cdr3_nt: TGTGCCAGCAGCTTCTCCCAGGACACTGAAGCTTTCTTT

v_call: TRBV7-3
j_call: TRBJ2-1
clone_size: .
d_call: TRBD2
cdr3_aa: CASSPNSAGGRNEQFF
cdr3_nt: TGTGCCAGCAGCCCTAATTCTGCGGGAGGGCGGAATGAGCAGTTCTTC

v_call: TRBV7-6
j_call: TRBJ2-5
clone_size: .
d_call: TRBD2
cdr3_aa: CASSHVRTSGSMPETQYF
cdr3_nt: TGTGCCAGCAGCCACGTGAGGACTAGCGGGAGCATGCCAGAGACCCAGTACTTC

v_call: TRBV5-5
j_call: TRBJ2-3
clone_size: .
d_call: .
cdr3_aa: CASSLPTGSDTQYF
cdr3_nt: TGTGCCAGCAGCTTACCGACAGGTTCCGATACGCAGTATTTT

v_call: TRBV4-3
j_call: TRBJ1-3
clone_size: few
d_call: .
cdr3_aa: CASSQERGTGNTIYF
cdr3_nt: TGCGCCAGCAGCCAAGAAAGAGGGACTGGAAACACCATATATTTT